Below, 26 T cell receptor beta chains from the same sample are listed, as sequenced in a study of blood T cells in healthy people across ages. Alongside a J-beta primer mix, a sample-barcoded 5' primer served in a second PCR lasting about 6 to 11 cycles. Via MiXCR, TCRdb re-called the 5' RACE reads, giving one row per CDR3 protein. The table includes 700,000 or so distinct CDR3 sequences, 35% to 50% detected once. The sequenced sample was blood. These receptors originate from a man at least 80 years old in good health.

In this sample, this clonotype turned up a few times. The V call is TRBV7-9, the J call TRBJ2-1; D is unclear. The V gene's germline CDR1 is SEHNR and CDR2 FQNEAQ (reference sequence). V was clipped by 5 bases and J by 7 bases, with 15 bases between them. The CDR3 spans 14 residues. CDR3 sequence: CASSPPGPWNEQFF. Here the CDR3 DNA reads TGTGCCAGCAGCCCCCCGGGCCCTTGGAATGAGCAGTTCTTC. Using reference TRBV7-9 and TRBJ2-1 for the parts outside the CDR3, the full variable domain is DTGVSQNPRHKITKRGQNVTFRCDPISEHNRLYWYRQTLGQGPEFLTYFQNEAQLEKSRLLSDRFSAERPKGSFSTLEIQRTEQGDSAMYLCASSPPGPWNEQFFGPGTRLTVL.

CDR3 DNA: TGTGCCAGCAGCGTAGGTAGCGGGGAACACAATGAGCAGTTCTTC. Translated: CASSVGSGEHNEQFF. The J gene is TRBJ2-1, the V gene TRBV9; TRBD2 agrees at 8 bases. Germline V gene lookup returns CDR1 SGDLS and CDR2 YYNGEE. The CDR3 runs 15 residues. The V segment lost 0 bases and the J segment 5 bases; nucleotides outside the gene matches: 4.

This clonotype occurred a few times. V is TRBV29-1 and J is TRBJ1-1; 9 nucleotides agree with TRBD1. CDR1 is SQVTM and CDR2 is ANQGSEA in the germline V gene. The CDR3 loop spans 13 amino acids. J was trimmed by 9 bases and V by 3 bases; bases with no gene match: 8. The CDR3 nucleotides are TGCAGCGTTGACCTGGGACAGGGAAGTCAAGCTTTCTTT. This gives the protein CSVDLGQGSQAFF.

This chain uses TRBV7-2 with TRBJ2-3, with D perhaps TRBD1 (6 bases). The germline V gene has CDR1 SGHTA and CDR2 FQGNSA. The V end lost 3 bases, the J end lost 10 bases, and 14 bases lay between the germline ends. The CDR3 loop spans 13 amino acids. CDR3 sequence: CASSFPQQGSQYF. Written as DNA, the CDR3 is TGTGCCAGCAGCTTTCCCCAACAGGGTTCGCAGTATTTT.

This chain connects TRBV4-2 to TRBJ2-4, with no clear D. Trimming cost V 2 bases and J 1 base, with 21 bases left between them. Per germline, CDR1 LGHNA and CDR2 YNFKEQ. The CDR3 loop spans 19 amino acids. CDR3 amino acids: CASSQNTNTVVGAKNIQYF. In DNA form, the CDR3 reads TGTGCCAGCAGCCAAAACACCAATACAGTGGTCGGGGCCAAAAACATTCAGTACTTC.

The chain is built from TRBV4-1 and TRBJ2-7, with D hard to call. The V gene's germline CDR1 is MGHRA and CDR2 YSYEKL. V lost 4 bases and J 4 bases, leaving 17 bases between the germline ends. This CDR3 is built from 15 residues. The CDR3 loop is CASSRQEERSYEQYF. In DNA form, the CDR3 reads TGCGCCAGCAGCCGGCAAGAAGAAAGGAGTTACGAGCAGTACTTC.

This clonotype was detected a few times. The chain joins TRBV28 to TRBJ2-7, with 8 bases aligning to TRBD2. The end of the DNA is better explained by TRBJ2-5, so the J call may be wrong. In germline, CDR1 is MDHEN, CDR2 SYDVKM. The CDR3 is 14 residues long. CDR3 sequence: CASRAGEREETQYF. DNA for the CDR3: TGTGCCAGCAGAGCGGGAGAGCGCGAAGAGACCCAGTACTTC.

V gene TRBV7-3 combines with J gene TRBJ2-6; 10 positions match TRBD1. J was trimmed by 1 base and V by 5 bases; bases with no gene match: 8. CDR1 and CDR2 (germline): SGHTA, FQGTGA. The CDR3 totals 18 residues. The CDR3 here is CASSNPGQGISGANVLTF. CDR3 DNA sequence: TGTGCCAGCAGCAATCCGGGACAGGGGATTTCTGGGGCCAACGTCCTGACTTTC.

In this sample, this clonotype turned up a few times. This sequence joins TRBV20-1 and TRBJ2-7; possibly TRBD2 for D (6 bases). The CDR3 has 14 amino acids. Germline CDR1 and CDR2: DFQATT and SNEGSKA (reference sequence). V was trimmed by 3 bases and J by 9 bases, leaving 21 bases between them. CDR3 nucleotide sequence: TGCAGTGCTAGGCCCTCGATGGGGGTCGGGGGGCAGTACTTC. Protein product: CSARPSMGVGGQYF.

Only one count was recorded for this clonotype. The chain employs TRBV7-2 and TRBJ2-7; 7 bases are shared with TRBD1. J gave up 3 bases and V 4 bases, and 24 bases lay outside the gene matches. This CDR3 spans 20 amino acids. Germline CDR1 is SGHTA and CDR2 is FQGNSA. The CDR3 is CASSSFGTDIGGPQIYEQYF. The DNA for the CDR3 is TGTGCCAGCAGCTCCTTTGGGACAGATATCGGCGGCCCCCAAATCTACGAGCAGTACTTC.

The rearrangement uses TRBV20-1 and TRBJ2-5; D is unresolved. V shed 4 bases and J shed 5 bases, with 11 bases lying between them. The CDR3 has 12 residues. CDR1 and CDR2 (germline): DFQATT, SNEGSKA (reference sequence). The CDR3 spells CSATFLRETQYF. The CDR3, as DNA: TGCAGTGCTACGTTCCTCCGGGAGACCCAGTACTTC.

Details on this clonotype: Being one base from a much bigger clone, this may be a read error. The chain recombines TRBV4-3 with TRBJ2-7; D possibly corresponds to TRBD2 (5 bases). The CDR3 runs 16 residues. CDR1 and CDR2 (germline): LGHNA, YSLEER. V was clipped by 3 bases and J by 7 bases, with 22 bases between them. In nucleotides, the CDR3 is TGCGCCAGCAGCCAGATCGCCGCCGGGGTAAACAATGAGCAGTACTTC. This sequence encodes CASSQIAAGVNNEQYF.

This clonotype was recorded a few times. The V gene is TRBV4-3, the J gene TRBJ2-3; 10 nucleotides align to TRBD1. The CDR3 covers 18 residues. The junction had 13 bases not matched to a gene; V was cut back by 2 bases and J by 5 bases. The germline gives CDR1 LGHNA, CDR2 YSLEER. CDR3 DNA sequence: TGCGCCAGCAGCCAATCTGTCCCGGACAGGGGGTTTATAGATACGCAGTATTTT. Amino acid sequence: CASSQSVPDRGFIDTQYF.

The chain couples TRBV6-5 to TRBJ2-5, with TRBD1 matching over 7 bases. Germline CDR1 reads MNHEY; CDR2 reads SVGAGI. The CDR3 runs to 14 residues. The V and J ends lost 6 bases and 2 bases, in that order; junction bases with no gene match: 6. The CDR3 sequence: CASRSTGRQETQYF. In nucleotides, the CDR3 is TGTGCCAGCAGATCGACAGGGCGGCAAGAGACCCAGTACTTC.

The rearrangement links TRBV27 to TRBJ1-5, with no clear D. V dropped 3 bases and J dropped 3 bases, with 9 bases sitting between them. Germline CDR1 MNHEY, CDR2 SMNVEV (reference sequence). The CDR3 contains 14 residues. CDR3 residues: CASSFLGYNQPQHF. Written as DNA, the CDR3 is TGTGCCAGCAGTTTTTTGGGGTACAATCAGCCCCAGCATTTT.

Only a few counts were recorded for this clonotype. The J gene is TRBJ2-4, the V gene TRBV5-6, with D unclear. Looked up from germline, CDR1 is SGHDT and CDR2 is YYEEEE. The CDR3 has 16 residues. Trimming cost V 0 bases and J 6 bases, with 16 bases left between them. CDR3 residues: CASSLAEGVVRNIQYF. In nucleotides, the CDR3 is TGTGCCAGCAGCTTGGCCGAAGGTGTAGTACGAAACATTCAGTACTTC.

The chain recombines TRBV12-3 or TRBV12-4 with TRBJ2-7, with a possible D match to TRBD2 (5 bases). The CDR3 totals 13 residues. V lost 4 bases and J lost 0, with 7 bases in between. The CDR3 loop is CASSSGFSYEQYF. As DNA, the CDR3 is TGTGCCAGCAGTTCGGGGTTCTCCTACGAGCAGTACTTC.

This rearrangement joins TRBV29-1 to TRBJ2-3; the D gene could be TRBD1 or TRBD2 (6 bases each). V was trimmed by 6 bases and J by 2 bases, leaving 15 bases between them. Germline lookup yields CDR1 SQVTM and CDR2 ANQGSEA. The length of the CDR3 is 14 residues. The DNA of the CDR3 is TGCAGCGTGGGTGGGGGGCTACCCACAGATACGCAGTATTTT. Encoded protein: CSVGGGLPTDTQYF.

The sample holds many counts of this clonotype. The chain employs TRBV6-1 and TRBJ1-2, with 7 bases identical to TRBD1. The V gene's germline CDR1 is MNHNS and CDR2 SASEGT. The V and J ends lost 5 bases and 5 bases, in that order; junction bases with no gene match: 20. The CDR3 totals 18 residues. The CDR3 loop is CASSRGQPETPNSYGYTF. In DNA form, the CDR3 reads TGTGCCAGCAGTCGGGGACAGCCCGAGACCCCGAACTCTTATGGCTACACCTTC.

As to this clonotype: This sequence may be a read error, since a much larger clone differs from it by one base. The rearrangement links TRBV20-1 to TRBJ2-4, with D perhaps assigned TRBD1 or TRBD2 (5 bases each). The DNA end lines up better with TRBJ2-7; the J call may be wrong. This CDR3 has 13 residues. Germline CDR1 and CDR2: DFQATT and SNEGSKA (reference sequence). CDR3 nucleotide sequence: TGCAGTACTAGAGCCAGGGTAAACTACGAGCAGTACTTC. Protein sequence: CSTRARVNYEQYF.

The chain couples TRBV6-2 or TRBV6-3 to TRBJ2-3; 9 bases match TRBD2. CDR3 length: 17 amino acids. The germline V gene has CDR1 MNHEY and CDR2 SVGEGT. The trim removed 0 bases at V and 2 bases at J, leaving 6 bases unmatched. The CDR3 reads CASSYSRLAAITDTQYF. CDR3 in DNA: TGTGCCAGCAGTTACTCGCGACTAGCGGCAATCACAGATACGCAGTATTTT.

The chain joins TRBV4-3 to TRBJ2-4; 7 bases match TRBD2. The DNA matches TRBJ2-7 better at its end, which makes the J call doubtful. From germline, CDR1 is LGHNA and CDR2 YSLEER. The CDR3 extends over 14 amino acids. The CDR3 nucleotides read TGCGCCAGCGGCCGAGGCGAGGGAGGGAGCGAGCAGTACTTC. It encodes CASGRGEGGSEQYF.

This chain connects TRBV21-1 to TRBJ2-1; TRBD2, the table's D call, lacks a check against the DNA. TRBV21-1 is a pseudogene locus. This CDR3 comprises 15 residues. CDR3: CASSWREGPFDEQFF. DNA of the CDR3: TGTGCCAGCAGCTGGCGGGAGGGCCCTTTTGATGAGCAGTTCTTC.

The chain is built from TRBV7-2 and TRBJ2-5; 15 bases are shared with TRBD2. The J call is in doubt because the DNA end fits TRBJ2-7 better. The CDR3 has 16 residues. CDR1 SGHTA and CDR2 FQGNSA come from the germline V gene. CDR3: CASSPWTSGRADEQYF. Here the CDR3 DNA reads TGTGCCAGCAGCCCGTGGACTAGCGGGAGGGCAGACGAGCAGTACTTC.

The sample holds a few counts of this clonotype. The chain carries TRBV6-5 and TRBJ1-2; D gene ambiguous. The CDR3 consists of 13 residues. Per germline, CDR1 MNHEY and CDR2 SVGAGI. The V end lost 8 bases, the J end lost 1 base, and 11 bases lay between the germline ends. CDR3 DNA sequence: TGTGCCAGCCAGCCCATGGTTAACTATGGCTACACCTTC. This gives the protein CASQPMVNYGYTF.

The gene calls are TRBV9 and TRBJ2-2; D gene uncertain. V lost 1 base, J lost 4 bases, and 2 bases lay in between. Germline values: CDR1 SGDLS, CDR2 YYNGEE. This CDR3 is built from 12 residues. CDR3 residues: CASSVTTGELFF. The CDR3 nucleotides read TGTGCCAGCAGCGTAACCACCGGGGAGCTGTTTTTT.